These 16 T cell receptor beta chains were sequenced from one sample in a study of cytomegalovirus exposure and HLA in healthy donors. The assay was immunoSEQ multiplex PCR, and TCRdb's table has in-frame clones only and misses some. The data contain 200,000 or so clones, more than 65% of them singletons. Sequencing used PBMCs. The source is a woman aged 25 to 39 in good health and CMV-seropositive.

This chain uses TRBV5-1 with TRBJ2-7; 8 positions agree with TRBD2. The V segment lost 6 bases and the J segment 6 bases; nucleotides outside the gene matches: 11. This CDR3 is built from 14 residues. Germline CDR1 SGHRS, CDR2 YFSETQ. CDR3 in amino acids: CASNPLAGKPEQYF. CDR3 DNA: TGCGCCAGCAACCCCCTAGCGGGTAAGCCCGAGCAGTACTTC. The full variable domain, its missing parts supplied by reference TRBV5-1 and TRBJ2-7, is KAGVTQTPRYLIKTRGQQVTLSCSPISGHRSVSWYQQTPGQGLQFLFEYFSETQRNKGNFPGRFSGRQFSNSRSEMNVSTLELGDSALYLCASNPLAGKPEQYFGPGTRLTVT.

The chain links TRBV28 to TRBJ2-7; tentatively, D is TRBD2 (7 bases). The V gene's germline CDR1 is MDHEN and CDR2 SYDVKM. The CDR3 sequence is 14 residues long. Between the trimmed V and J ends, which lost 11 bases and 6 bases, there was a span of 23 bases. The CDR3 DNA reads as TGTGCCTGCCTCGGGGGGCAGGGCGTTCGCGAGCAGTACTTC. This encodes CACLGGQGVREQYF.

The CDR3 protein is CATSRGLAGGAYEQYF. CDR3 nucleotides: TGTGCCACCAGCAGAGGACTAGCGGGAGGAGCCTACGAGCAGTACTTC. The chain has TRBV15 and TRBJ2-7; TRBD2 agrees at 13 bases. CDR3 size: 16 residues. The germline CDR1 and CDR2 sequences are LNHNV and YYDKDF (reference sequence). Trimming at V came to 1 base and at J to 2 bases, leaving 2 bases not matched to a gene.

In its sample, this clone was seen a few times. This chain uses TRBV10-3 with TRBJ2-3; TRBD2 matches at 16 bases. V lost 8 bases to trimming and J lost 2 bases; unmatched junction nucleotides: 7. The CDR3 is made up of 17 amino acids. CDR1 and CDR2 (germline): ENHRY, SYGVKD. CDR3 in DNA: TGTGCCATCGAACCTGGGACTAGCGGGAGGGCCACAGATACGCAGTATTTT. Its protein is CAIEPGTSGRATDTQYF.

This sequence joins TRBV6-5 and TRBJ1-2; TRBD1 matches 8 bases. There are 12 residues in the CDR3. Germline V lookup: CDR1 MNHEY, CDR2 SVGAGI. V trimming: 5 bases; J trimming: 7 bases; junction bases outside the gene matches: 3. DNA of the CDR3: TGTGCCAGCAGTCGGACAGGGACTGGCTACACCTTC. Protein product: CASSRTGTGYTF.

This sequence joins TRBV11-2 and TRBJ1-2; perhaps TRBD1 as D (5 bases). Looked up from germline, CDR1 is SGHAT and CDR2 is FQNNGV. Trimming cost V 4 bases and J 8 bases, with 14 bases left between them. The CDR3 covers 13 residues. The CDR3 DNA reads TGTGCCAGCAGCTCCTCCAGGGTAGGCGGCTACACCTTC. Protein sequence: CASSSSRVGGYTF.

The rearrangement links TRBV4-1 to TRBJ1-1; possible D gene TRBD1, 5 bases. The V gene's germline CDR1 is MGHRA and CDR2 YSYEKL. Trimming removed 0 bases at V and 1 base at J, with 9 bases between. The CDR3 has 15 residues. In DNA form, the CDR3 reads TGCGCCAGCAGCCAAGAGGGGCTGAGGAACACTGAAGCTTTCTTT. Translating it yields CASSQEGLRNTEAFF.

This chain uses TRBV25-1 with TRBJ2-7; TRBD1 agrees at 9 bases. Germline loops: CDR1 MGHDK, CDR2 SYGVNS. V lost 0 bases and J lost 4; bases outside the gene matches: 10. The CDR3 is made up of 17 amino acids. This chain's CDR3 is CASSEYGTQGAGYEQYF. The DNA for the CDR3 is TGTGCCAGCAGTGAATATGGGACACAGGGGGCTGGGTACGAGCAGTACTTC.

This clone turned up a few times. The chain carries TRBV11-2 and TRBJ1-1; D unresolved. The germline V gene has CDR1 SGHAT and CDR2 FQNNGV. The CDR3 has 13 residues. V was shortened by 2 bases and J by 4 bases, with 8 bases between the two germline ends. CDR3 DNA: TGTGCCAGCAGCTTATCTACAGTCACTGAAGCTTTCTTT. As protein: CASSLSTVTEAFF.

V usage is TRBV6-1 and J usage is TRBJ1-5; 10 bases are shared with TRBD1. This CDR3 is 17 amino acids long. Germline CDR1 MNHNS, CDR2 SASEGT. Trimming took 2 bases from V and 6 from J; bases not matched to a gene: 10. The CDR3 DNA reads TGTGCCAGCAGTGAAACGACAGGGGGCGCGGGCAGTCAGCCCCAGCATTTT. This codes for CASSETTGGAGSQPQHF.

The chain combines TRBV30 with TRBJ2-1, with D maybe TRBD2 (6 bases). V was cut by 0 bases and J by 0 bases, with 15 bases left in between. This CDR3 is built from 17 residues. Germline V gives CDR1 GTSNPN, CDR2 SVGIG (reference sequence). The CDR3 coding sequence is TGTGCCTGGAGTGTATCGCGTGGACTACCCTCCTACAATGAGCAGTTCTTC. It is translated as CAWSVSRGLPSYNEQFF.

V usage is TRBV5-8 and J usage is TRBJ2-1, with unresolved D. Trimming cost V 6 bases and J 0 bases, with 13 bases left between them. This CDR3 is 15 amino acids long. The germline gives CDR1 SGHTS, CDR2 YDEGEE. The CDR3 coding sequence is TGTGCCAGCAACAATTACGATACCTCCTACAATGAGCAGTTCTTC. It translates to CASNNYDTSYNEQFF.

The sample holds a few counts of this clone. As DNA, the CDR3 is TGTGCCAGCCGTTTACAGGGGAACATCCCTGAAGCTTTCTTT. This codes for CASRLQGNIPEAFF. V gene TRBV2 combines with J gene TRBJ1-1; 7 bases line up with TRBD1. CDR1 SNHLY and CDR2 FYNNEI come from the germline V gene. After removal of 8 bases from V and 6 bases from J, the junction contained 12 bases not matched to a gene. The CDR3 has 14 amino acids.

Only one count was recorded for this clone. The chain is built from TRBV5-1 and TRBJ2-1; TRBD2 matches at 12 bases. Germline CDR1 reads SGHRS; CDR2 reads YFSETQ. The length of the CDR3 is 16 residues. Unmatched junction bases numbered 2, after V lost 0 bases and J lost 4 bases. The DNA of the CDR3 is TGCGCCAGCAGCTTGGGGACTAGCGGGGCGTACAATGAGCAGTTCTTC. Translating it yields CASSLGTSGAYNEQFF. The variable domain in full, completed from reference TRBV5-1 and TRBJ2-1, reads KAGVTQTPRYLIKTRGQQVTLSCSPISGHRSVSWYQQTPGQGLQFLFEYFSETQRNKGNFPGRFSGRQFSNSRSEMNVSTLELGDSALYLCASSLGTSGAYNEQFFGPGTRLTVL.

This chain uses TRBV6-5 with TRBJ2-2; TRBD2 might be the D (5 bases). CDR1 and CDR2 (germline): MNHEY, SVGAGI. The length of the CDR3 is 16 residues. The V gene lost 2 bases and the J gene lost 2 bases, with 12 bases spanning the gap. CDR3 sequence: CASSYGLAANTGELFF. CDR3 sequence (DNA): TGTGCCAGCAGTTACGGGCTAGCCGCCAACACCGGGGAGCTGTTTTTT.

This chain uses TRBV15 with TRBJ1-2; D not resolved. The CDR3 has 13 amino acids. V gave up 5 bases and J gave up 4 bases, with 11 bases separating them. The germline gives CDR1 LNHNV, CDR2 YYDKDF (reference sequence). Written as DNA, the CDR3 is TGTGCCACCAGCCCCCCCCGGGTCTATGGCTACACCTTC. The encoded protein is CATSPPRVYGYTF.